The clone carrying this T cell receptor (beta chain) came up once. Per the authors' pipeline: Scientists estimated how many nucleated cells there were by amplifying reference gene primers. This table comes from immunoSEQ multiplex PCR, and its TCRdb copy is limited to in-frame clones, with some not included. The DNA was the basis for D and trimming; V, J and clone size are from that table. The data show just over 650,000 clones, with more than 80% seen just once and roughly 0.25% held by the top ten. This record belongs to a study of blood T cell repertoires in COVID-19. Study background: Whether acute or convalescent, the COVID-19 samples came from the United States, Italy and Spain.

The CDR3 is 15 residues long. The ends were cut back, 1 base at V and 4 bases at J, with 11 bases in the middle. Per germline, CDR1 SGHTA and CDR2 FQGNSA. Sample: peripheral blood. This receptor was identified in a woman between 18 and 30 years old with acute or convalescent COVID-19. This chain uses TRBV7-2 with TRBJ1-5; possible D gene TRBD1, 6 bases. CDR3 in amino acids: CASSLVGGGNQPQHF. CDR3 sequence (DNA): TGTGCCAGCAGCTTAGTTGGGGGCGGGAATCAGCCCCAGCATTTT.